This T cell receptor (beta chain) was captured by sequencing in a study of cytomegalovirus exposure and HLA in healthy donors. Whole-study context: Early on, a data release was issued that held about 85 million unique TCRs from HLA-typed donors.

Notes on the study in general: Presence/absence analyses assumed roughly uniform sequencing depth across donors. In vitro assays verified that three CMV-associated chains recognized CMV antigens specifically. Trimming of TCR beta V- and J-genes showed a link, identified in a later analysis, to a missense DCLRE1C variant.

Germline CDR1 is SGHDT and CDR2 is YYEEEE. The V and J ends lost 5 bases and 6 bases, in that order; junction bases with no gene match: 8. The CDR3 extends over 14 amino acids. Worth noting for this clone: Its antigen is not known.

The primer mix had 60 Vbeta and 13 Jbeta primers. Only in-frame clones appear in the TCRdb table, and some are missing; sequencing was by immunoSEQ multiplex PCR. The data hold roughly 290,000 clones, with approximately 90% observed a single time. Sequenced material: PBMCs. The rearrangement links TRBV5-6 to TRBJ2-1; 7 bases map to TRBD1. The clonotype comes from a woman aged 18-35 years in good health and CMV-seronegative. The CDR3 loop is CASSPGTAGNEQFF. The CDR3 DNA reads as TGTGCCAGCAGTCCCGGGACAGCTGGCAATGAGCAGTTCTTC.